One and the same sample provided the 7 T cell receptor beta chains below, sequenced in a study of identical twins. TCRdb reprocessed the 5' RACE reads with MiXCR, giving one entry per CDR3 protein. Of 450,000 or so distinct CDR3 sequences in the sample, about 14% were seen once. The sample was also reused in another study, on yellow fever vaccine responses in identical twins.

Sequencing used CD4+ T cells sorted from blood. Receptor source: a woman aged 18 to 35 in good health.

The chain combines TRBV11-2 with TRBJ2-1; 9 bases are shared with TRBD2. The CDR3 loop spans 21 amino acids. The V segment lost 1 base and the J segment 0 bases; nucleotides outside the gene matches: 16. The V gene's germline CDR1 is SGHAT and CDR2 FQNNGV. The CDR3 DNA follows: TGTGCCAGCAGCTTAGTTCGGCTAGCGGGGCGACTAACCAGCTCCTACAATGAGCAGTTCTTC. It translates to CASSLVRLAGRLTSSYNEQFF.

This clonotype was detected only a few times. The V and J genes are TRBV6-1 and TRBJ1-5, with 9 bases aligning to TRBD1. In germline, CDR1 is MNHNS, CDR2 SASEGT. The V and J ends lost 5 bases and 0 bases, in that order; junction bases with no gene match: 5. This CDR3 has 16 residues. CDR3 sequence: CASSRTGVGSNQPQHF. CDR3 DNA: TGTGCCAGCAGTCGGACAGGGGTGGGTAGCAATCAGCCCCAGCATTTT.

The V and J genes are TRBV6-5 and TRBJ1-2, with a possible D match to TRBD1 (5 bases). The CDR3 runs to 12 residues. V was clipped by 7 bases and J by 6 bases, with 12 bases between them. Germline V lookup: CDR1 MNHEY, CDR2 SVGAGI. The CDR3 reads CASTRGFHGYTF. In DNA form, the CDR3 reads TGTGCCAGCACTAGGGGCTTCCATGGCTACACCTTC.

This clonotype has just a few counts. The chain links TRBV29-1 to TRBJ2-5; the D gene could be TRBD1 or TRBD2 (6 bases each). V lost 6 bases and J lost 3, with 17 bases in between. Germline CDR1 reads SQVTM; CDR2 reads ANQGSEA. This CDR3 is 14 amino acids long. Here the CDR3 reads CSVGRGTYKETQYF. For the CDR3, the DNA is TGCAGCGTCGGGCGCGGGACATACAAAGAGACCCAGTACTTC.

This clonotype was detected a few times. The J gene is TRBJ2-3, the V gene TRBV20-1; D is uncertain. The CDR3 extends over 15 amino acids. Germline CDR1 DFQATT, CDR2 SNEGSKA (reference sequence). Trimming left V 6 bases short and J 1 base short, with 17 bases between. CDR3 coding DNA: TGCAGTGCGACGAGTCAGCCGGTGGGCACAGATACGCAGTATTTT. It is translated as CSATSQPVGTDTQYF.

The chain recombines TRBV4-3 with TRBJ2-1; 10 positions match TRBD2. CDR3 length: 14 residues. CDR1 is LGHNA and CDR2 is YSLEER in the germline V gene. J was trimmed by 13 bases and V by 0 bases; bases with no gene match: 6. The CDR3 DNA sequence: TGCGCCAGCAGCCAAGATAGCGGGAGGAGGGCCCAGTTCTTC. This sequence encodes CASSQDSGRRAQFF.

This clonotype turned up a few times. The rearrangement uses TRBV13 and TRBJ2-2, with unresolved D. CDR3 size: 13 residues. V was shortened by 2 bases and J by 6 bases, with 7 bases between the two germline ends. Looked up from germline, CDR1 is PRHDT and CDR2 is FYEKMQ (reference sequence). The CDR3 loop is CASSLRPSGELFF. For the CDR3, the DNA is TGTGCCAGCAGCTTAAGGCCCTCCGGGGAGCTGTTTTTT.